Included here is one T cell receptor (beta chain) sequence, with context. The antigen is undetermined. The data are from a study of cytomegalovirus exposure and HLA in healthy donors. The PCR contained 60 Vbeta and 13 Jbeta primers. The table came from immunoSEQ multiplex PCR; TCRdb's copy has only in-frame clones and leaves some out. The sample includes about 110,000 clones, just over 15% of them seen just once. Overall study results and limits: Roughly uniform depth of sequencing across donors was assumed in presence/absence analyses. Across donors, most TCRs were seen rarely, yet some public ones were widespread.

CDR3 length: 13 amino acids. V was shortened by 4 bases and J by 10 bases, with 14 bases between the two germline ends. From germline, CDR1 is LNHNV and CDR2 YYDKDF (reference sequence). The TCR was taken from a woman aged 18-30 years in good health and CMV-seronegative. The sample comprised PBMCs. The chain carries TRBV15 and TRBJ2-1, with TRBD1 as a possible D gene (6 bases). DNA for the CDR3: TGTGCCACCAGCACCGTTACAGGGCGCGAGCAGTTCTTC. Its protein product is CATSTVTGREQFF.